This TCR beta chain was documented in a study of control samples from healthy donors and cancer patients. Germline CDR1 and CDR2: SQVTM and ANQGSEA. The CDR3 has 12 amino acids. The V and J ends lost 4 bases and 2 bases respectively, with 9 bases between them. Assay used: immunoSEQ multiplex PCR; TCRdb lists only in-frame clones, some missing. The sample yields around 52,000 clones, 75% to 95% seen once. Sequenced: PBMCs. This sequence joins TRBV29-1 and TRBJ2-7; possibly TRBD1 for D (5 bases). The receptor's source is a man under 40 with colorectal cancer. CDR3 loop: CSVGRAAYEQYF. DNA of the CDR3: TGCAGCGTTGGCAGGGCTGCCTACGAGCAGTACTTC.